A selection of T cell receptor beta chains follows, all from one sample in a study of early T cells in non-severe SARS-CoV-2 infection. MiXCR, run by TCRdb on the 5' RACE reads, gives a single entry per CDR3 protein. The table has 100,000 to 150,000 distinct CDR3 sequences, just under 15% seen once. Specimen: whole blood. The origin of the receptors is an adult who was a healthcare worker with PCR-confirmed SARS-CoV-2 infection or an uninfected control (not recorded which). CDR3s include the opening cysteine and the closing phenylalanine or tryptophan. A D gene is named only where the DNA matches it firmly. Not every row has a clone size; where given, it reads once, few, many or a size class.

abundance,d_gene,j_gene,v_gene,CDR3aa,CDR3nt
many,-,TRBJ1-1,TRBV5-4,CASSLGDTTTEAFF,TGTGCCAGCAGCTTGGGGGACACCACCACTGAAGCTTTCTTT
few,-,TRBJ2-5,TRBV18,CASSPPGIQETQYF,TGTGCCAGCTCACCACCAGGAATCCAAGAGACCCAGTACTTC
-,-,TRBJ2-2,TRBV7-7,CASSPRGLVRDTGELFF,TGTGCCAGCAGCCCTCGAGGCCTAGTACGAGACACCGGGGAGCTGTTTTTT
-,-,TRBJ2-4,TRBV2,CASSVYPPDIQYF,TGTGCCAGCAGTGTCTACCCACCGGACATTCAGTACTTC
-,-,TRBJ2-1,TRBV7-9,CASSFFEVGVNEQFF,TGTGCCAGCAGCTTTTTTGAAGTCGGTGTGAATGAGCAGTTCTTC
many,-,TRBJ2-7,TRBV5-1,CASSLVTDYEQYF,TGCGCCAGCAGCTTGGTAACCGACTACGAGCAGTACTTC
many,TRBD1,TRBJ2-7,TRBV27,CASSPPIWRTGMSYEQYF,TGTGCCAGCAGTCCACCTATATGGAGGACAGGGATGAGCTACGAGCAGTACTTC
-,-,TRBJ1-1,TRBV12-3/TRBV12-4,CASSLSSGEAFF,TGTGCCAGCAGTTTATCTTCGGGAGAAGCTTTCTTT
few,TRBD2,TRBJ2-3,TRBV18,CASSPGLAGGPYTDTQYF,TGTGCCAGCTCACCAGGGCTAGCGGGGGGCCCTTACACAGATACGCAGTATTTT
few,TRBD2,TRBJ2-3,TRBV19,CASSVLLAGGPGTDTQYF,TGTGCCAGTAGTGTTTTACTAGCGGGGGGCCCTGGCACAGATACGCAGTATTTT
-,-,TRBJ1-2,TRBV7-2,CASSLAQANYGYTF,TGTGCCAGCAGCTTAGCTCAAGCTAACTATGGCTACACCTTC
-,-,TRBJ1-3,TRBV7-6,CAISPIGAGRNTIYF,TGTGCCATCAGCCCAATTGGGGCGGGTAGAAACACCATATATTTT
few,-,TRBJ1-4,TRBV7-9,CASSSTGSIYEKLFF,TGTGCCAGCAGCTCAACGGGATCCATCTATGAAAAACTGTTTTTT
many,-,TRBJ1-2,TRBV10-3,CAIFLTGSYGYTF,TGTGCCATTTTCCTGACAGGTTCCTATGGCTACACCTTC
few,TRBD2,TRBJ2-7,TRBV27,CASSLSGRGSYEQYF,TGTGCCAGCAGTTTATCAGGGAGGGGCTCCTACGAGCAGTACTTC
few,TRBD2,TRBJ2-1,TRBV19,CASNNLLAGGGNEQFF,TGTGCCAGCAACAACCTCCTAGCGGGGGGAGGGAATGAGCAGTTCTTC
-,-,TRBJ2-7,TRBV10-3,CAISESGASYEQYF,TGTGCCATCAGTGAGTCGGGGGCCTCCTACGAGCAGTACTTC
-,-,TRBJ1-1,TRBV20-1,CSARVGSYADTEAFF,TGCAGTGCTAGAGTCGGGTCCTATGCGGACACTGAAGCTTTCTTT
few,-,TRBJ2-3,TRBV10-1,CASSTGTVQDTQYF,TGCGCCAGCAGTACCGGGACGGTACAGGATACGCAGTATTTT
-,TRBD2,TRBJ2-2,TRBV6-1,CASTVIAGGLVTGELFF,TGTGCCAGCACCGTGATAGCGGGGGGGCTGGTCACCGGGGAGCTGTTTTTT
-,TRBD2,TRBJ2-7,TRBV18,CASSLSAGEVSEQYF,TGTGCCAGCTCACTCTCAGCGGGGGAGGTGAGCGAGCAGTACTTC